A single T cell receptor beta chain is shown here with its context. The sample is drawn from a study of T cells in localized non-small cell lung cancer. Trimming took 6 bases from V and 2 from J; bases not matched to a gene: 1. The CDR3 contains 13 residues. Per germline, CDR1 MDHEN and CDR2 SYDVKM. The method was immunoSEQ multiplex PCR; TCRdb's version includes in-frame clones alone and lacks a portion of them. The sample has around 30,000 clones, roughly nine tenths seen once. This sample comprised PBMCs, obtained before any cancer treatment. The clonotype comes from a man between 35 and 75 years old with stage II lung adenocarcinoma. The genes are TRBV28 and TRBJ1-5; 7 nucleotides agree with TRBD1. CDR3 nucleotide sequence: TGTGCCAGCAGAACAGGGGGCAATCAGCCCCAGCATTTT. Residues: CASRTGGNQPQHF.